The entry below describes one TCR beta chain. The target of this receptor is not known. No quality values exist for individual bases; no much larger clone is one base distant. The sample's time point, from its label and the paper: blood 4 weeks post-SBRT, at nephrectomy. According to the study, the label for this sample's treatment or condition signals: 15 Gy SBRT to primary tumor, nephrectomy 4 weeks later. The samples were obtained from a clinical trial, where primary renal cell carcinomas were treated with 15 Gy stereotactic body radiation therapy and then removed by nephrectomy 4 weeks afterward. To track tumor-enriched clonotypes, serial peripheral blood was sampled from radiation-treated patients at baseline and at 2 weeks and 4 weeks after SBRT. Renal cell carcinoma with clear cell pathology was present in all patients. Genomic DNA for TCR sequencing was prepared using the QIAamp DNA Blood Mini Kit (Qiagen). The analyses included just those samples that passed every quality control check.

This specimen belongs to a study of radiation and T cells in renal cell carcinoma (TCRdb year 2020). Background for the entire study: A total of some 55 samples underwent TCR beta sequencing, made up of some 26 tumors and about 27 peripheral blood samples. A total of 4,016,671 unique CDR3 nucleotide sequences, encoding some 2,700,000 unique CDR3 amino acid sequences, were found across all 50 or so samples. The last blood draw happened 4 weeks after radiation, timed to coincide with nephrectomy.

The immunoSEQ kit was used, according to the manufacturer's recommendations, to generate TCR beta libraries from genomic DNA. To prepare libraries, a first multiplex PCR with proprietary primers was run, followed by a second PCR that added unique barcodes, and a bead cleanup was done after each round. A kit-provided positive control reaction and a negative control reaction were included in every sample batch. The final libraries underwent checking on an Agilent 4200 TapeStation D1000 ScreenTape, volumetric pooling, and quantification by qPCR. Sequencing ran on an Illumina NextSeq500 with a MidOutput 150-cycle cartridge, using 156 Read1 and 15 Index1 cycles with kit custom primers. The pooled library was loaded at around 1.1 pM with around 20% PhiX control spiked in. Per the original workflow: The vendor-processed data were analyzed in R, and a clonotype was defined as all T cells that share the same CDR3 nucleotide sequence. For clone abundance analyses, frequencies were normalized to the 10,000 most abundant clones per sample. Public T cell clones, which averaged fewer than five per sample, were removed prior to analysis. Tumor-enriched clonotypes and baseline blood-enriched clonotypes were defined as those with an abundance difference of at least 32-fold between compartments. Clonotypes expanded or contracted between blood time points were identified with a beta-binomial differential abundance model. Tumor-blood repertoire similarity was measured with the Baroni-Urbani and Buser coefficient, and group comparisons used two-tailed Wilcoxon tests in R. TCRdb holds this immuneACCESS table with in-frame rearrangements only. Some clones are missing; in checked studies, unresolved V genes explain under half, and the rest has no known cause. V, J and clone size are those of that table, while D and trimming were read from the DNA. The sample table holds around 94,000 clones, of which around four fifths were seen once. Roughly a tenth of the sample comes from the top ten.

The germline V gene (reference sequence) provides CDR1 SGHNT and CDR2 YYREEE. The CDR3 measures 14 amino acids from cysteine to phenylalanine. CDR3 DNA is the only sequence kept; it has 42 bases, read in frame from the first base. Trimming takes 2 bases from V and 1 base from J, and the germline ends sit 9 bases apart. General conclusions and limits of the study: Changes in the blood repertoire were not tracked past 4 weeks after treatment. Because no pretreatment tumor biopsies were available, whether clonotypes were present in the tumor at baseline could not be determined. In blood, the top tumor clonotypes increased between baseline and 2 weeks post-radiation and then shrank by 4 weeks, which suggests that tumor-resident clones expanded only transiently. Effects of radiation dose or scheduling on the TCR repertoire could not be addressed with the single-armed trial design.

Rearrangement joined TRBV5-4 to TRBJ1-1; the D gene is unclear. Here the sequenced sample was blood, taken from a patient whose treatment included radiotherapy and nephrectomy. This sequence originates from a man aged 50-59 years with renal cell carcinoma. This receptor carries the CDR3 CASSFQARNTEAFF. The bases are TGTGCCAGCAGCTTTCAGGCGCGGAACACTGAAGCTTTCTTT.